The 24 T cell receptor beta chains below were found in one sample sequenced in a study of shared clonotypes between healthy human individuals. CD8 cells regarded as naive lacked CD45RO, were positively chosen for CCR7, and omitted terminally differentiated effector memory CD45RA+ cells. Clones were sequenced by immunoSEQ multiplex PCR, and TCRdb holds only the in-frame ones, with some missing. The sample contains about 650,000 clones, 95% to 96% of which appear only once. Source material: naive CD8+ T cells sorted from blood. The source is a woman aged 30 to 39 in good health.

To note about this clone: This same CDR3 is encoded by further DNA sequences in the sample. V gene TRBV30 combines with J gene TRBJ2-1; D gene uncertain. CDR1 is GTSNPN, CDR2 SVGIG, per germline (reference sequence). The V end was cut by 2 bases, the J end by 6 bases, with 5 bases between. CDR3 size: 11 residues. DNA for the CDR3: TGTGCCTGGAGTCCTAGCAATGAGCAGTTCTTC. Protein sequence: CAWSPSNEQFF. Complete variable domain (other parts from reference TRBV30 and TRBJ2-1): SQTIHQWPATLVQPVGSPLSLECTVEGTSNPNLYWYRQAAGRGLQLLFYSVGIGQISSEVPQNLSASRPQDRQFILSSKKLLLSDSGFYLCAWSPSNEQFFGPGTRLTVL.

The V call is TRBV13, the J call TRBJ2-7; TRBD1 agrees at 8 bases. The CDR3 loop spans 16 amino acids. Unmatched junction bases numbered 10, after V lost 1 base and J lost 5 bases. From germline, CDR1 is PRHDT and CDR2 FYEKMQ (reference sequence). The CDR3 DNA follows: TGTGCCAGCAGCTTAGTTAAGGACAGGGCACCCAACGAGCAGTACTTC. Residues: CASSLVKDRAPNEQYF.

This rearrangement joins TRBV5-6 to TRBJ2-7; maybe TRBD2 (5 bases). Deletions cut 0 bases from V and 9 bases from J, with 13 bases between. CDR1 and CDR2 (germline): SGHDT, YYEEEE. This CDR3 has 13 residues. The DNA for the CDR3 is TGTGCCAGCAGCTTGGGAGGGTTCGAGGGGCAGTACTTC. As protein: CASSLGGFEGQYF. Full variable domain (remainder filled in from reference TRBV5-6 and TRBJ2-7): DAGVTQSPTHLIKTRGQQVTLRCSPKSGHDTVSWYQQALGQGPQFIFQYYEEEERQRGNFPDRFSGHQFPNYSSELNVNALLLGDSALYLCASSLGGFEGQYFGPGTRLTVT.

CDR3 nucleotides: TGTGCCAGCAGTGCGGGACCTTCCTACGAGCAGTACTTC. This encodes CASSAGPSYEQYF. This chain connects TRBV27 to TRBJ2-7; a weak D match, TRBD2 (6 bases). Deletions cut 5 bases from V and 1 base from J, with 9 bases between. This CDR3 comprises 13 residues. Germline lookup yields CDR1 MNHEY and CDR2 SMNVEV (reference sequence).

The chain uses TRBV4-1 and TRBJ1-3; the match to TRBD1 covers 7 bases. CDR3 length: 16 residues. Losses at the gene ends were 0 bases for V and 4 bases for J; bases not matched to a gene: 6. Germline values: CDR1 MGHRA, CDR2 YSYEKL. This CDR3 is CASSQDPWTGGNTIYF. As DNA, the CDR3 is TGCGCCAGCAGCCAAGATCCCTGGACAGGCGGAAACACCATATATTTT.

The V call is TRBV29-1, the J call TRBJ2-7, with TRBD2 matching over 14 bases. V shed 7 bases and J 4 bases; nucleotides not matched to a gene: 3. This CDR3 is 13 amino acids long. From germline, CDR1 is SQVTM and CDR2 ANQGSEA. The CDR3 DNA reads as TGCAGCGGGCGACTAGCGGGGGGGTACGAGCAGTACTTC. Translating it yields CSGRLAGGYEQYF.

The chain employs TRBV28 and TRBJ2-3; D call uncertain. Germline CDR1 MDHEN, CDR2 SYDVKM. V was trimmed by 3 bases and J by 3 bases, leaving 10 bases between them. This CDR3 comprises 14 residues. The CDR3 bases are TGTGCCAGCAGTTTTAGGAGCGAAACAGATACGCAGTATTTT. It codes for CASSFRSETDTQYF.

The chain is built from TRBV27 and TRBJ2-5; D perhaps matches TRBD2 (6 bases). In germline, CDR1 is MNHEY, CDR2 SMNVEV (reference sequence). CDR3 length: 14 residues. Trimming stripped 6 bases from V and 4 bases from J, with 15 bases between. CDR3 loop: CASRHAGSVETQYF. The CDR3 region has the DNA TGTGCCAGCAGGCACGCCGGGAGTGTAGAGACCCAGTACTTC.

V and J are TRBV7-2 and TRBJ2-7; perhaps TRBD1 as D (6 bases). V lost 6 bases, J lost 7 bases, and 22 bases lay in between. CDR1 is SGHTA and CDR2 is FQGNSA in the germline V gene. The CDR3 is 15 residues long. The CDR3 DNA is TGTGCCAGCAGTCTAGGGGGTCAATGGTCTTATGAGCAGTACTTC. Residues: CASSLGGQWSYEQYF.

V usage is TRBV23-1 and J usage is TRBJ2-7; TRBD1 might be the D (5 bases). TRBV23-1 is an ORF, and what it does is uncertain. The length of the CDR3 is 16 residues. V was clipped by 1 base and J by 6 bases, with 19 bases between them. CDR3 bases: TGCGCCAGCAGTCAATTCATCCCAGGGTTACCTTGCGAGCAGTACTTC. Translated: CASSQFIPGLPCEQYF.

In its sample, this clone was seen once. The genes are TRBV5-6 and TRBJ1-1; TRBD1 matches 7 bases. Looked up from germline, CDR1 is SGHDT and CDR2 is YYEEEE. V trimming: 2 bases; J trimming: 5 bases; junction bases outside the gene matches: 3. The CDR3 loop spans 13 amino acids. The CDR3 region has the DNA TGTGCCAGCAGCTTAACAGGGGAAACTGAAGCTTTCTTT. Amino acids: CASSLTGETEAFF.

This clone was seen a single time. The chain recombines TRBV6-1 with TRBJ2-2, with TRBD1 as a possible D gene (6 bases). Germline-derived CDR1 and CDR2 are MNHNS and SASEGT. V lost 3 bases to trimming and J lost 0 bases, with 11 bases between them. This CDR3 spans 16 amino acids. This CDR3 reads CASSETGTSNTGELFF. The CDR3 nucleotides read TGTGCCAGCAGTGAGACCGGGACATCGAACACCGGGGAGCTGTTTTTT.

This clone occurred a few times. V usage is TRBV27 and J usage is TRBJ2-2; 9 bases align to TRBD1. Germline trimming cut 6 bases from V and 7 bases from J; bases unmatched to any gene: 6. The CDR3 contains 14 residues. Per the germline V gene, CDR1 is MNHEY and CDR2 is SMNVEV (reference sequence). As DNA, the CDR3 is TGTGCCAGCAGCCCGGGACAGGGTATCGGGGAGCTGTTTTTT. Translating gives CASSPGQGIGELFF.

The gene calls are TRBV19 and TRBJ1-2, with D possibly matching TRBD1 (6 bases). V was pared by 7 bases and J by 6 bases, with 21 bases between. Germline loops: CDR1 LNHDA, CDR2 SQIVND (reference sequence). The CDR3 totals 15 residues. The CDR3 coding sequence is TGTGCCAGTACATCTTCCGGTGGGGGGCGGGATGGCTACACCTTC. Encoded protein: CASTSSGGGRDGYTF.

This clone was detected once. J is TRBJ2-5 and V is TRBV7-9; D is unresolved. The V end lost 8 bases, the J end lost 3 bases, and 7 bases lay between the germline ends. The germline V gene encodes CDR1 SEHNR and CDR2 FQNEAQ (reference sequence). The CDR3 contains 11 residues. The DNA of the CDR3 is TGTGCCAGCGAGACGAAAGAGACCCAGTACTTC. Protein sequence: CASETKETQYF.

V and J are TRBV19 and TRBJ1-5, with TRBD1 identical over 7 bases. Germline assignment: CDR1 LNHDA and CDR2 SQIVND (reference sequence). The CDR3 extends over 15 amino acids. J lost 3 bases, V lost 5 bases, and 7 bases had no gene match. CDR3 sequence (DNA): TGTGCCAGTAGTCCAGGGACAGCCTACAATCAGCCCCAGCATTTT. Its protein is CASSPGTAYNQPQHF. The variable domain in full, completed from reference TRBV19 and TRBJ1-5, reads DGGITQSPKYLFRKEGQNVTLSCEQNLNHDAMYWYRQDPGQGLRLIYYSQIVNDFQKGDIAEGYSVSREKKESFPLTVTSAQKNPTAFYLCASSPGTAYNQPQHFGDGTRLSIL.

The J gene is TRBJ2-7, the V gene TRBV4-2; no clear D. The CDR3 runs 15 residues. Trimming removed 0 bases at V and 3 bases at J, with 12 bases between. Germline-derived CDR1 and CDR2 are LGHNA and YNFKEQ. The CDR3: CASSQDLLGNYEQYF. The CDR3 DNA follows: TGTGCCAGCAGCCAAGACCTCCTAGGGAACTACGAGCAGTACTTC.

This chain joins TRBV4-1 and TRBJ2-7; D remains unclear. Germline CDR1 reads MGHRA; CDR2 reads YSYEKL. Trimming pared 0 bases from V and 2 bases from J, leaving 11 bases between. The CDR3 is 15 amino acids. The CDR3 here is CASSQDLDIAYEQYF. The CDR3 DNA reads as TGCGCCAGCAGCCAAGATCTCGACATCGCCTACGAGCAGTACTTC.

The V and J genes are TRBV4-1 and TRBJ2-1; no clear D. The CDR3 has 14 residues. Germline V lookup: CDR1 MGHRA, CDR2 YSYEKL. With 0 bases removed from V and 2 bases from J, the gap between germline ends came to 5 bases. The CDR3 region has the DNA TGCGCCAGCAGCCAAGAAACTACCTACAATGAGCAGTTCTTC. It translates to CASSQETTYNEQFF.

The V call is TRBV30, the J call TRBJ2-5; D assignment may be TRBD1 or TRBD2 (5 bases each). The J call may be faulty, since TRBJ2-7 better matches the DNA end. The germline V gene has CDR1 GTSNPN and CDR2 SVGIG (reference sequence). The CDR3 is made up of 14 amino acids. The CDR3 loop is CAWKAGTGAYEQYF. The CDR3, as DNA: TGTGCCTGGAAAGCCGGGACCGGGGCCTACGAGCAGTACTTC.

This clone appeared a single time. The chain couples TRBV29-1 to TRBJ2-6; TRBD1 matches 8 bases. The CDR3 is 15 amino acids. The germline CDR1 and CDR2 sequences are SQVTM and ANQGSEA. V trimming: 5 bases; J trimming: 0 bases; junction bases outside the gene matches: 3. The CDR3 nucleotides read TGCAGCGTTCAGGGGGCTTTCTCTGGGGCCAACGTCCTGACTTTC. It codes for CSVQGAFSGANVLTF. Filled out from reference TRBV29-1 and TRBJ2-6, the complete variable domain reads SAVISQKPSRDICQRGTSLTIQCQVDSQVTMMFWYRQQPGQSLTLIATANQGSEATYESGFVIDKFPISRPNLTFSTLTVSNMSPEDSSIYLCSVQGAFSGANVLTFGAGSRLTVL.

The V gene is TRBV7-6, the J gene TRBJ2-7; D is unclear. Germline V gives CDR1 SGHVS, CDR2 FNYEAQ. The CDR3 loop spans 14 amino acids. Trimming shortened V by 5 bases and J by 6 bases, and 17 bases separated the two germline ends. CDR3 bases: TGTGCCAGCAGCCCAACGGTGTCGAGAGGCGAGCAGTACTTC. Translating it yields CASSPTVSRGEQYF.

The chain carries TRBV5-8 and TRBJ1-2; a weak D match, TRBD1 (6 bases). The length of the CDR3 is 19 residues. V lost 0 bases and J lost 0, with 21 bases in between. The V gene's germline CDR1 is SGHTS and CDR2 YDEGEE. CDR3 nucleotides: TGTGCCAGCAGCTTGGCAAATCGGGACATGGGTACAGCTAACTATGGCTACACCTTC. Translation gives CASSLANRDMGTANYGYTF.

With regard to this clone: Additional DNA sequences in this sample encode the identical CDR3. The chain has TRBV9 and TRBJ2-3; D may be TRBD1 (6 bases). Germline CDR1 and CDR2: SGDLS and YYNGEE. The CDR3 spans 12 residues. V dropped 2 bases and J dropped 6 bases, with 7 bases sitting between them. The CDR3 DNA reads as TGTGCCAGCAGCGTGGGGGCCGATACGCAGTATTTT. Translated, it gives CASSVGADTQYF.